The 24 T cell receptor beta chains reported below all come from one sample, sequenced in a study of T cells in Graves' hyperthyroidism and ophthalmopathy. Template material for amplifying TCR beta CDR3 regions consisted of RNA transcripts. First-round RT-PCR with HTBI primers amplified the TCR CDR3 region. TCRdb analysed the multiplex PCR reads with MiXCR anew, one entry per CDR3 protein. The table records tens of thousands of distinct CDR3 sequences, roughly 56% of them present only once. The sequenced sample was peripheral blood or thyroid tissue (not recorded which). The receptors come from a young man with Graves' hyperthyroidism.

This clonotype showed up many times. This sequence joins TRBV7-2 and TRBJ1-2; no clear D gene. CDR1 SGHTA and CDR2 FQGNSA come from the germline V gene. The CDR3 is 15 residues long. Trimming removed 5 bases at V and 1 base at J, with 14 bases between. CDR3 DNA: TGTGCCAGCAGCCCCTACTTACTGGGTAACTATGGCTACACCTTC. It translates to CASSPYLLGNYGYTF. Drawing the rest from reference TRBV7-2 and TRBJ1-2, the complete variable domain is GAGVSQSPSNKVTEKGKDVELRCDPISGHTALYWYRQSLGQGLEFLIYFQGNSAPDKSGLPSDRFSAERTGGSVSTLTIQRTQQEDSAVYLCASSPYLLGNYGYTFGSGTRLTVV.

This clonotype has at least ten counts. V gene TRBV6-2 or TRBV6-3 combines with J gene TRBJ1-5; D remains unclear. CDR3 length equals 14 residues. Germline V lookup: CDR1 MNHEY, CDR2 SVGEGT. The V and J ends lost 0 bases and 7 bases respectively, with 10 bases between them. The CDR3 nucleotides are TGTGCCAGCAGTTACTCGCTACACCAACAGCCCCAGCATTTT. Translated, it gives CASSYSLHQQPQHF.

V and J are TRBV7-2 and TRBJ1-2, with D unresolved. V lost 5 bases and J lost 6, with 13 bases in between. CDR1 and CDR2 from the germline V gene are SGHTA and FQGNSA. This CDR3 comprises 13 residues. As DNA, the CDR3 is TGTGCCAGCAGCGCGCCGGGTCGCGATGGCTACACCTTC. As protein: CASSAPGRDGYTF.

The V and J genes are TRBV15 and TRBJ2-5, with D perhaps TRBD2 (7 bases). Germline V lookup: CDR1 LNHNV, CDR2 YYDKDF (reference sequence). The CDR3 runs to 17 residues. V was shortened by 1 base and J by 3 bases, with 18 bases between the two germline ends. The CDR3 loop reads CATSRAVRGGGEETQYF. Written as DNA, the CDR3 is TGTGCCACCAGCAGAGCCGTCCGAGGGGGGGGGGAAGAGACCCAGTACTTC.

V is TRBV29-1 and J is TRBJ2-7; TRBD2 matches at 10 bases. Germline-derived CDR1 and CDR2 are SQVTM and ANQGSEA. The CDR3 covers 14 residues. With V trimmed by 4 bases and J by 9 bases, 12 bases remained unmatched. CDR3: CSVGEAGLALVQYF. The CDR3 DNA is TGCAGCGTTGGAGAAGCGGGACTAGCGCTAGTGCAGTACTTC.

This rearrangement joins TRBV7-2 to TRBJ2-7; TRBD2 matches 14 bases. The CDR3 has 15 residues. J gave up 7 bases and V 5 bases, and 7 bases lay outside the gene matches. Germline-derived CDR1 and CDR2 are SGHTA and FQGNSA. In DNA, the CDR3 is TGTGCCAGCAGCAAGGGGACTAGCGGGAGTAGTGAGCAGTACTTC. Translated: CASSKGTSGSSEQYF.

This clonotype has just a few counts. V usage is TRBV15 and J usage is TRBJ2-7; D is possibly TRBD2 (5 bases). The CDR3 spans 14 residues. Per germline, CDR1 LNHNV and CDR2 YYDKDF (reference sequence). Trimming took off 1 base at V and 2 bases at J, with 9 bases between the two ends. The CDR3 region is CATSRAAATYEQYF. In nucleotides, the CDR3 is TGTGCCACCAGCAGAGCAGCGGCAACCTACGAGCAGTACTTC.

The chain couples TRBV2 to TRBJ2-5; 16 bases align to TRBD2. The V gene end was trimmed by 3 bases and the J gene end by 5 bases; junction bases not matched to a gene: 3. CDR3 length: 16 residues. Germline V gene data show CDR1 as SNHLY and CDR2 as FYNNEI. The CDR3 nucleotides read TGTGCCAGCAGTGAGGGACTAGCGGGAGGGTTCGAGACCCAGTACTTC. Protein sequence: CASSEGLAGGFETQYF.

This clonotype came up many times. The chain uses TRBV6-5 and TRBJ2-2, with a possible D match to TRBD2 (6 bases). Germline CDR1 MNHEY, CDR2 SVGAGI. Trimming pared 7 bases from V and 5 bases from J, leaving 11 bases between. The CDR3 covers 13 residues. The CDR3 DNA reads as TGTGCCAGCAACTACGGGGGAACCGGGGAGCTGTTTTTT. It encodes CASNYGGTGELFF.

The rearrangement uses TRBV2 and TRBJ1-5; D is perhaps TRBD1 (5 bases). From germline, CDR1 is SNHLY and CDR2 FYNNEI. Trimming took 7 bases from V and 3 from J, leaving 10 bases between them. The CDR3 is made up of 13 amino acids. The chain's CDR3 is CASMRGYNQPQHF. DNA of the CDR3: TGTGCCAGCATGAGGGGTTACAATCAGCCCCAGCATTTT. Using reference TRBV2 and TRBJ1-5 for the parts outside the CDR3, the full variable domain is EPEVTQTPSHQVTQMGQEVILRCVPISNHLYFYWYRQILGQKVEFLVSFYNNEISEKSEIFDDQFSVERPDGSNFTLKIRSTKLEDSAMYFCASMRGYNQPQHFGDGTRLSIL.

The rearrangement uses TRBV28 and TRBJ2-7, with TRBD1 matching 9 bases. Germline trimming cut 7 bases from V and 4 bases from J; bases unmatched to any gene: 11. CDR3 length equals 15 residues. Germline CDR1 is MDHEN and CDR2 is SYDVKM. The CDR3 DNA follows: TGTGCCAGCACTTCCTCCGGGACAGGGAATTACGAGCAGTACTTC. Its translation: CASTSSGTGNYEQYF.

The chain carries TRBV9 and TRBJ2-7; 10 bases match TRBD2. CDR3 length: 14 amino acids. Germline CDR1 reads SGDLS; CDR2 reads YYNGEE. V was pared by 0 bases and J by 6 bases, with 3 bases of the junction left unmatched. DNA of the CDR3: TGTGCCAGCAGCGTAGGTCTAGCGGGGGTCGAGCAGTACTTC. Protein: CASSVGLAGVEQYF.

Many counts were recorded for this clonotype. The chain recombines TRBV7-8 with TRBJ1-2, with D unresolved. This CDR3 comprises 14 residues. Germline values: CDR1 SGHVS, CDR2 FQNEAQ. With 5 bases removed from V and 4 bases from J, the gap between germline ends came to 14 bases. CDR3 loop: CASSPDPNRYGYTF. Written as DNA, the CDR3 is TGTGCCAGCAGCCCGGACCCGAACCGCTATGGCTACACCTTC. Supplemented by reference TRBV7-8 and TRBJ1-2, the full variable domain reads GAGVSQSPRYKVAKRGQDVALRCDPISGHVSLFWYQQALGQGPEFLTYFQNEAQLDKSGLPSDRFFAERPEGSVSTLKIQRTQQEDSAVYLCASSPDPNRYGYTFGSGTRLTVV.

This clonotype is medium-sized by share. The CDR3 loop is CSVIQGSRAQETQYF. The DNA for the CDR3 is TGCAGCGTTATCCAAGGGTCCAGGGCGCAAGAGACCCAGTACTTC. The rearrangement joins TRBV29-1 to TRBJ2-5; TRBD1 might be the D (5 bases). The CDR3 consists of 15 residues. V was shortened by 5 bases and J by 2 bases, with 18 bases between the two germline ends. Germline CDR1 is SQVTM and CDR2 is ANQGSEA.

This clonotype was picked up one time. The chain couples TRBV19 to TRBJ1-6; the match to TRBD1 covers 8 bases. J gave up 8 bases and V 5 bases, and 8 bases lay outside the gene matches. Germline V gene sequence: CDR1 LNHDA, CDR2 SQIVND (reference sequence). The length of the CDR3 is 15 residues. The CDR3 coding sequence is TGTGCCAGTAGTGCGGACAGGGCAAGTCATTCACCCCTCCACTTT. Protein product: CASSADRASHSPLHF. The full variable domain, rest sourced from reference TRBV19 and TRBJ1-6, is DGGITQSPKYLFRKEGQNVTLSCEQNLNHDAMYWYRQDPGQGLRLIYYSQIVNDFQKGDIAEGYSVSREKKESFPLTVTSAQKNPTAFYLCASSADRASHSPLHFGNGTRLTVT.

CDR3 region: CASRGDQETQYF. Written as DNA, the CDR3 is TGTGCCAGCCGCGGCGACCAAGAGACCCAGTACTTC. V gene TRBV2 combines with J gene TRBJ2-5; D not certain. V was clipped by 8 bases and J by 0 bases, with 7 bases between them. The germline V gene has CDR1 SNHLY and CDR2 FYNNEI. The CDR3 runs to 12 residues.

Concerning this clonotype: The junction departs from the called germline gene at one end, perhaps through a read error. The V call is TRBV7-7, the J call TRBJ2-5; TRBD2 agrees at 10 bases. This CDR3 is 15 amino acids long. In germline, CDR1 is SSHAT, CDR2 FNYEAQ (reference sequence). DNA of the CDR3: TGTGCTAGCAGCTTAGCTAGCGGGAGCGCAGAGACCCAGTACTTC. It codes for CASSLASGSAETQYF.

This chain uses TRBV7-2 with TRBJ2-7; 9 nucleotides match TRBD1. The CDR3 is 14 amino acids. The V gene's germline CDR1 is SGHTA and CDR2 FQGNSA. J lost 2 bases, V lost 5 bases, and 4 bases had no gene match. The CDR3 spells CASSTGTGTYEQYF. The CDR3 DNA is TGTGCCAGCAGCACCGGGACAGGGACCTACGAGCAGTACTTC.

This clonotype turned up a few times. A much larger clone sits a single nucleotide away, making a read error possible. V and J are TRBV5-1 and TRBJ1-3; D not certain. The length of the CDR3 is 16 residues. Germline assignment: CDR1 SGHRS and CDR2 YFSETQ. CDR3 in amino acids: CASSLAGSAGGNAIYF. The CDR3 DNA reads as TGCGCCAGCAGCTTGGCCGGGTCCGCAGGAGGAAACGCCATATATTTT.

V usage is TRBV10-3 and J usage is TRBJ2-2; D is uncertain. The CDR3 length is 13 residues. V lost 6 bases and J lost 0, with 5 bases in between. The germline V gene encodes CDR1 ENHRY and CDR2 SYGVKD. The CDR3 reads CAISGPNTGELFF. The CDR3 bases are TGTGCCATCAGCGGACCGAACACCGGGGAGCTGTTTTTT.

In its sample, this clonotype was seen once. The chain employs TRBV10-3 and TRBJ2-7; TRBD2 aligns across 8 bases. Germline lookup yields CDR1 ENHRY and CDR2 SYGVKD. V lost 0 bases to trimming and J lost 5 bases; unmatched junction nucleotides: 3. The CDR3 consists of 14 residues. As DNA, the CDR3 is TGTGCCATCAGTGAGTCCAGCGGGAGCAACGAGCAGTACTTC. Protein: CAISESSGSNEQYF.

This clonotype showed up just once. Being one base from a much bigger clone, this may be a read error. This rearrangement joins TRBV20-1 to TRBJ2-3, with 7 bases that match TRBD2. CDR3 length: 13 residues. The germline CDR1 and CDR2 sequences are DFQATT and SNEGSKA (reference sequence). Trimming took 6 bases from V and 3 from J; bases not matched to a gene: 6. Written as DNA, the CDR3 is TGCAGTGCGAGACGGGGGGTTACAGATACGCAGTATTTT. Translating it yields CSARRGVTDTQYF.

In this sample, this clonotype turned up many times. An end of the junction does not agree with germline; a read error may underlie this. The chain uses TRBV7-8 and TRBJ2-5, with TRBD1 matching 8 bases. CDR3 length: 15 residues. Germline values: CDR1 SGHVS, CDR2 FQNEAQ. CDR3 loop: CASSPQRTGSETQYF. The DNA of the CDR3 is TGTGCCAGCAGCCCACAAAGGACAGGGTCAGAGACTCAGTACTTC.

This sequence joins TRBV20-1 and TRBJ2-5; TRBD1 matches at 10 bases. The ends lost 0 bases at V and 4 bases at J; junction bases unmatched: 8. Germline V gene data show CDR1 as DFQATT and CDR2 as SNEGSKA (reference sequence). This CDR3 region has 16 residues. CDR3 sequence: CSARDPLDRGLETQYF. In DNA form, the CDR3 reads TGCAGTGCTAGAGATCCCCTCGACAGGGGGCTAGAGACCCAGTACTTC.